The 9 T cell receptor beta chains in this list originate from one sample, sequenced in a study of PD-1 blockade in classical Hodgkin lymphoma. Data came from immunoSEQ multiplex PCR; TCRdb stores just in-frame clones and leaves some out. This table has 25,000 to 35,000 clones, 60% to 75% appearing once. Each patient's relapse followed autologous stem cell transplantation, and brentuximab vedotin exposure varied. This specimen consisted of peripheral blood mononuclear cells (PBMCs), obtained before the second cycle of nivolumab. These receptors all come from a human donor with classical Hodgkin lymphoma.

The chain couples TRBV5-1 to TRBJ1-5; D gene ambiguous. There are 15 residues in the CDR3. Trimming shortened V by 1 base and J by 4 bases, and 12 bases separated the two germline ends. Germline-derived CDR1 and CDR2 are SGHRS and YFSETQ. The CDR3 DNA is TGCGCCAGCAGCTTGTGGGGAGATGCTAATCAGCCCCAGCATTTT. Its translation is CASSLWGDANQPQHF.

The V gene is TRBV14, the J gene TRBJ1-3, with a possible D match to TRBD1 (5 bases). The CDR3 consists of 14 residues. CDR1 and CDR2 from the germline V gene are SGHDN and FVKESK. V was clipped by 4 bases and J by 3 bases, with 10 bases between them. This CDR3 reads CASSPWGSGNTIYF. CDR3 nucleotide sequence: TGTGCCAGCAGCCCATGGGGGAGTGGAAACACCATATATTTT. The variable domain in full, with the rest retrieved from reference TRBV14 and TRBJ1-3, is EAGVTQFPSHSVIEKGQTVTLRCDPISGHDNLYWYRRVMGKEIKFLLHFVKESKQDESGMPNNRFLAERTGGTYSTLKVQPAELEDSGVYFCASSPWGSGNTIYFGEGSWLTVV.

V and J are TRBV19 and TRBJ2-6; 14 bases match TRBD2. From germline, CDR1 is LNHDA and CDR2 SQIVND (reference sequence). This CDR3 comprises 19 residues. V was clipped by 2 bases and J by 2 bases; unmatched bases: 5. CDR3 in DNA: TGTGCCAGTAGTATATCGCGGACTAGCGGGAGGACTGGGGCCAACGTCCTGACTTTC. It translates to CASSISRTSGRTGANVLTF.

The chain combines TRBV19 with TRBJ2-7; 7 nucleotides align to TRBD1. The trim removed 5 bases at V and 7 bases at J, leaving 8 bases unmatched. The germline CDR1 and CDR2 sequences are LNHDA and SQIVND (reference sequence). The CDR3 is 13 residues long. Written as DNA, the CDR3 is TGTGCCAGTAGTGTTACAGGGGCTGGGGAGCAGTACTTC. Amino acids: CASSVTGAGEQYF.

The DNA of the CDR3 is TGTGCCAGCAGCTTACAACCAGGGAACACTGAAGCTTTCTTT. As protein: CASSLQPGNTEAFF. This chain joins TRBV7-2 and TRBJ1-1; the D is unclear. Deletions cut 2 bases from V and 1 base from J, with 8 bases between. Germline V gene data show CDR1 as SGHTA and CDR2 as FQGNSA. The CDR3 contains 14 residues.

The J gene is TRBJ2-7, the V gene TRBV14, with TRBD2 matching over 8 bases. Trimming cost V 1 base and J 6 bases; bases outside gene matches: 8. From germline, CDR1 is SGHDN and CDR2 FVKESK. The CDR3 is 15 amino acids. In DNA, the CDR3 is TGTGCCAGCAGCCAAGTGACGGGAGGGCCATCCGAGCAGTACTTC. Translated: CASSQVTGGPSEQYF.

This clone turned up a few times. The gene calls are TRBV19 and TRBJ1-5; 9 bases map to TRBD1. The CDR3 consists of 15 residues. V lost 6 bases to trimming and J lost 2 bases; unmatched junction nucleotides: 5. In germline, CDR1 is LNHDA, CDR2 SQIVND (reference sequence). The CDR3: CASSRRQGGNQPQHF. CDR3 nucleotides: TGTGCCAGTAGCCGAAGACAGGGGGGCAATCAGCCCCAGCATTTT.

The V gene is TRBV28, the J gene TRBJ1-4; TRBD1 matches at 7 bases. This CDR3 comprises 16 residues. CDR1 is MDHEN and CDR2 is SYDVKM in the germline V gene. The V segment lost 4 bases and the J segment 4 bases; nucleotides outside the gene matches: 9. The CDR3 is CASSSLGQADNEKLFF. As DNA, the CDR3 is TGTGCCAGCAGTTCCCTTGGACAGGCTGATAATGAAAAACTGTTTTTT. The entire variable domain, with the rest obtained from reference TRBV28 and TRBJ1-4, is as follows: DVKVTQSSRYLVKRTGEKVFLECVQDMDHENMFWYRQDPGLGLRLIYFSYDVKMKEKGDIPEGYSVSREKKERFSLILESASTNQTSMYLCASSSLGQADNEKLFFGSGTQLSVL.

This clone was counted between two and nine times. V gene TRBV7-2 combines with J gene TRBJ2-7; 8 bases fit TRBD2. CDR1 SGHTA and CDR2 FQGNSA come from the germline V gene. The ends lost 2 bases at V and 4 bases at J; junction bases unmatched: 13. The CDR3 runs to 17 residues. CDR3 sequence (DNA): TGTGCCAGCAGCTTATACGCGGGAGGACTAAAAATTTACGAGCAGTACTTC. This sequence encodes CASSLYAGGLKIYEQYF.